This T cell receptor beta chain came from a study of PD-1 blockade in classical Hodgkin lymphoma. Study conclusions and caveats: Some patients started nivolumab under 1 year after ASCT, and they were excluded. While CD8+ TCR diversity did not rise significantly by C4D1, CD4+ TCR diversity did.

This clone turned up a few times. Its antigen is as yet unknown. All the patients suffered relapse after autologous stem cell transplantation, and brentuximab vedotin exposure differed. Patients' outcomes at their best amounted to complete response, partial response or progressive disease. CDR1 ENHRY and CDR2 SYGVKD come from the germline V gene. V shed 2 bases and J shed 5 bases, with 16 bases lying between them. The CDR3 runs 17 residues. Using immunoSEQ multiplex PCR, the repertoire was profiled, and TCRdb retains in-frame clones only, with some absent. The data hold more than 140,000 clones, with around 73% observed a single time.

The TCR sequence derives from a human donor with classical Hodgkin lymphoma. The sample consisted of peripheral blood mononuclear cells (PBMCs), taken before the second cycle of nivolumab. The chain recombines TRBV10-3 with TRBJ1-6; D is undetermined. The CDR3 loop is CAISEGLAGTNNSPLHF. The CDR3 DNA sequence: TGTGCCATCAGTGAGGGATTAGCGGGTACTAATAATTCACCCCTCCACTTT.